What follows is one T cell receptor (beta chain) and its context. What it recognizes is unknown. This specimen comes from a study of cytomegalovirus exposure and HLA in healthy donors. Study conclusions and caveats: Reportedly, cytomegalovirus status was diagnosed with high sensitivity and specificity. The study flagged some 180 TCR beta chains as cytomegalovirus-associated.

The donors were part of the validation cohort, which consisted of some 120 subjects and was separate from the first cohort of under 750 subjects. Assay: immunoSEQ multiplex PCR; the TCRdb copy retains only in-frame clones and omits some. The sample includes 200,000 to 250,000 clones, approximately 83% seen only once; the top ten take more than 12%. Material for sequencing was PBMCs. This sequence originates from a woman in her thirties in good health and CMV-seropositive.

The CDR3 DNA reads as TGTGCCAGCAGCCCCCGGAGTTTAGCCAAAAACATTCAGTACTTC. Translation: CASSPRSLAKNIQYF. The chain links TRBV28 to TRBJ2-4; D gene uncertain. The V gene lost 6 bases and the J gene lost 0 bases, with 12 bases spanning the gap. The CDR3 has 15 residues. Germline V lookup: CDR1 MDHEN, CDR2 SYDVKM.